The source of this T cell receptor beta chain is a study of cytomegalovirus exposure and HLA in healthy donors. Study in general: From roughly 180 million T cells, an earlier analysis saw 120 million or so unique TCR beta sequences. General study points: Earlier findings revealed that most TCR beta V segments proved productive either about 87% or about 30% of the time.

CDR3 size: 16 residues. V dropped 1 base and J dropped 8; count of bases not matched to a gene: 6. CDR1 and CDR2 from the germline V gene are MNHNS and SASEGT. 13 Jbeta primers and 60 Vbeta primers were used for the PCR. This table comes from immunoSEQ multiplex PCR, and its TCRdb copy is limited to in-frame clones, with some not included. The sample includes roughly 180,000 clones, roughly 80% seen only once; the top ten take about 1.3%. The count of this clone is one. Its antigen is undetermined. This TCR was recovered from a girl aged 10 to 17 in good health and CMV-seropositive. The sample consisted of PBMCs. The chain is built from TRBV6-1 and TRBJ2-1; 12 nucleotides align to TRBD1. The CDR3 loop is CASSEEVGQGAHEQFF. DNA for the CDR3: TGTGCCAGCAGTGAAGAGGTGGGACAGGGGGCCCATGAGCAGTTCTTC.